This T cell receptor beta chain was retrieved from a study of blood T cell repertoires in COVID-19. As for the study in general: The analysed material was cDNA or gDNA that came from T cells, B-cell-depleted T cells, or PBMCs.

This clone was seen only once. V dropped 7 bases and J dropped 8 bases, with 18 bases sitting between them. CDR3 length equals 14 residues. Per the germline V gene, CDR1 is MNHNY and CDR2 is SVGAGI (reference sequence). Libraries were prepared by immunoSEQ multiplex PCR; TCRdb keeps only in-frame clonotypes and omits some of them. This sample has under 45,000 clones; more than 80% occur once, and the top ten carry approximately 45%. The sequence came from a man aged 55 to 70 with active or convalescent COVID-19. Sequencing input: peripheral blood. This chain connects TRBV6-6 to TRBJ2-1; tentative D call: TRBD2 (5 bases). The CDR3 loop reads CASTQSDSRDEQFF. CDR3 nucleotide sequence: TGTGCCAGCACCCAATCGGACTCCCGGGATGAGCAGTTCTTC.